The rows below give T cell receptor beta chains drawn from one sample of a study of blood T cell repertoires in COVID-19. Libraries were prepared by immunoSEQ multiplex PCR; TCRdb keeps only in-frame clonotypes and omits some of them. In the table there are some 17,000 clones, roughly 87% of which are singletons. Source material: peripheral blood. These receptors were obtained from a woman between 65 and 79 years old with active COVID-19. The CDR3 runs from the conserved cysteine through the conserved F or W. Fields, in order: D gene, V gene, clone size, J gene, CDR3 protein, CDR3 DNA. A D gene is named only where the DNA matches it firmly. Expanded clones are given a class, and other clones once, few, many or no size at all.

TRBD1	TRBV30	NA	TRBJ1-5	CAWSGTGGEPQHF	TGTGCCTGGAGTGGGACAGGGGGTGAACCCCAGCATTTT
NA	TRBV5-5	NA	TRBJ2-2	CASSFPPQARELFF	TGTGCCAGCAGCTTTCCCCCTCAGGCCCGGGAGCTGTTTTTT
TRBD1	TRBV6-5	NA	TRBJ2-5	CASSPAGTEETQYF	TGTGCCAGCAGTCCCGCCGGGACAGAAGAGACCCAGTACTTC
NA	TRBV5-1	NA	TRBJ2-7	CASSLGGSATYEQYF	TGCGCCAGCAGCTTGGGAGGTAGCGCTACCTACGAGCAGTACTTC
NA	TRBV12-3/TRBV12-4	NA	TRBJ2-2	CASSEVSGRGLFF	TGTGCCAGCAGTGAGGTTTCCGGACGGGGGCTGTTTTTT
TRBD1	TRBV19	once	TRBJ2-7	CASSMPGQGGNEQYF	TGTGCCAGTAGTATGCCGGGACAGGGAGGGAACGAGCAGTACTTC
NA	TRBV15	NA	TRBJ2-6	CATSIYRASGANVLTF	TGTGCCACCAGCATTTACAGGGCCTCTGGGGCCAACGTCCTGACTTTC
TRBD2	TRBV7-3	NA	TRBJ2-1	CASSIRGTSGYNEQFF	TGTGCCAGCAGTATCAGGGGGACTAGCGGATACAATGAGCAGTTCTTC
NA	TRBV28	NA	TRBJ1-2	CASSFSGMNYGYTF	TGTGCCAGCAGTTTCTCCGGGATGAACTATGGCTACACCTTC
TRBD1	TRBV29-1	once	TRBJ2-5	CSVRGTGGNSETQYF	TGCAGCGTTAGGGGGACAGGGGGCAACTCAGAGACCCAGTACTTC
TRBD1	TRBV14	NA	TRBJ2-5	CASSQGTGGRGQETQYF	TGTGCCAGCAGCCAAGGGACAGGGGGTCGAGGCCAAGAGACCCAGTACTTC
TRBD1	TRBV6-6	NA	TRBJ1-4	CASSTETGVEKLFF	TGTGCCAGCAGTACCGAGACAGGGGTTGAAAAACTGTTTTTT